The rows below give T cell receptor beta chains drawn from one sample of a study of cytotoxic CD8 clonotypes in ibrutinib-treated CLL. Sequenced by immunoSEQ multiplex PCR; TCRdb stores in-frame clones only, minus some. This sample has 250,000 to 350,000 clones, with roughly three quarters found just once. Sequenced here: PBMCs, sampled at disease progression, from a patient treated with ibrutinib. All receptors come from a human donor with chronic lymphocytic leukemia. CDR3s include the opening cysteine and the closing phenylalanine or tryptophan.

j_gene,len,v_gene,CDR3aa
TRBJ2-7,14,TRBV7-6,CASSLAGRGREQYF
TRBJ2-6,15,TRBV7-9,CASSWTAAGANVLTF
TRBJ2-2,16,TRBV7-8,CASSPVAGANTGELFF
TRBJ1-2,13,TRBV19,CASRNQNSYGYTF
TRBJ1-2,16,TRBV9,CASSVEGTIYGYGYTF
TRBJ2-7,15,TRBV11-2,CASSGPGQGDYEQYF
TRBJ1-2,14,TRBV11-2,CASSLTGDYYGYTF
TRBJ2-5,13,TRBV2,CASSEDLRQTQYF
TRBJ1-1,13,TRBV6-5,CASRKQGAGEAFF
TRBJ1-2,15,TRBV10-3,CAISDSVQANYGYTF
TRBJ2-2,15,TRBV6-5,CASSYTGTGSGELFF
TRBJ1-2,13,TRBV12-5,CASGTTGRLGYTF
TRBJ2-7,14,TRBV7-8,CASSLVAGDVEQYF
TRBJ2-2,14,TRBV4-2,CASSLKQGIGELFF
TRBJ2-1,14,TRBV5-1,CASAQRLATNEQFF
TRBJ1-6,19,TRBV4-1,CASSVISLPPRDRGSPLHF
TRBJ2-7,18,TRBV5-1,CASSLTPSGLGGSYEQYF
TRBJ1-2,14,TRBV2,CASSDGRANYGYTF
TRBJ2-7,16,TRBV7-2,CASSFQWLAGAYEQYF
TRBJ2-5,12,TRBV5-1,CASSLLGETQYF
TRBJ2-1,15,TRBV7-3,CASSSLAGTYNEQFF
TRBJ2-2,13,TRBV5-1,CASSLKNTGELFF
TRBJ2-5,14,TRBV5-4,CASRPGPKKETQYF
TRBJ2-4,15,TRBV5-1,CASSPISRDTGLQYF
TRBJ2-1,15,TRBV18,CASSPNGGANNEQFF
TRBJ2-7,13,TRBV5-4,CASSPREPSEQYF
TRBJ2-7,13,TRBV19,CASSMDQRREQYF
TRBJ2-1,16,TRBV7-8,CASSLVVGRDYNEQFF
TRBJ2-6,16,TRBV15,CATSRDRGPWANVLTF
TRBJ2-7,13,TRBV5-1,CASSLDRVNEQYF
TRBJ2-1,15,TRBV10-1,CASSEVGLAWNEQFF
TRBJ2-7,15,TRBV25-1,CASSETGPLEYEQYF
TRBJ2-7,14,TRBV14,CASSQRVHSYEQYF